These 10 T cell receptor beta chains were sequenced from one sample in a study of cytomegalovirus exposure and HLA in healthy donors. Use of 60 Vbeta and 13 Jbeta primers characterized the PCR. Sequencing used immunoSEQ multiplex PCR; TCRdb keeps in-frame clones, though not all of them. In the table there are about 200,000 clones, roughly 85% of which are singletons. The sample was PBMCs. These receptors originate from a man between 18 and 29 years old in good health and CMV-seronegative.

For the CDR3, the DNA is TGTGCCAGCAGTTTTATGAGGCAGGGGCGCTACGAGCAGTACTTC. It encodes CASSFMRQGRYEQYF. The chain is built from TRBV28 and TRBJ2-7, with D tentatively TRBD1 (6 bases). This CDR3 region has 15 residues. With 3 bases removed from V and 3 bases from J, the gap between germline ends came to 15 bases. The germline gives CDR1 MDHEN, CDR2 SYDVKM.

This chain joins TRBV5-5 and TRBJ1-5, with 7 bases aligning to TRBD1. Germline-derived CDR1 and CDR2 are SGHKS and YYEKEE (reference sequence). This CDR3 region has 15 residues. The trim removed 2 bases at V and 2 bases at J, leaving 4 bases unmatched. Written as DNA, the CDR3 is TGTGCCAGCAGCTTAGGGGGCTCGGGCAATCAGCCCCAGCATTTT. It specifies CASSLGGSGNQPQHF.

This clone was detected a few times. The genes are TRBV7-8 and TRBJ1-2, with D perhaps TRBD1 (5 bases). The V end lost 1 base, the J end lost 6 bases, and 9 bases lay between the germline ends. The CDR3 loop spans 13 amino acids. Germline V gives CDR1 SGHVS, CDR2 FQNEAQ. This CDR3 reads CASSLGSGNGYTF. CDR3 bases: TGTGCCAGCAGCTTAGGGTCAGGGAATGGCTACACCTTC. Looking up the rest from reference TRBV7-8 and TRBJ1-2 gives the full variable domain: GAGVSQSPRYKVAKRGQDVALRCDPISGHVSLFWYQQALGQGPEFLTYFQNEAQLDKSGLPSDRFFAERPEGSVSTLKIQRTQQEDSAVYLCASSLGSGNGYTFGSGTRLTVV.

This chain links TRBV18 with TRBJ2-7, with 8 positions matching TRBD1. This CDR3 region has 14 residues. The germline V gene encodes CDR1 KGHSH and CDR2 LQKENI. V was pared by 3 bases and J by 4 bases, with 5 bases of the junction left unmatched. CDR3 DNA sequence: TGTGCCAGCTCACCTCCGGGACAGGAATACGAGCAGTACTTC. This encodes CASSPPGQEYEQYF.

This clone was observed a few times. The chain carries TRBV7-8 and TRBJ2-7; possible D gene TRBD1, 5 bases. The germline CDR1 and CDR2 sequences are SGHVS and FQNEAQ. The CDR3 covers 18 residues. The V end was cut by 2 bases, the J end by 1 base, with 21 bases between. This CDR3 is CASSLSDSSLTLSYEQYF. CDR3 DNA sequence: TGTGCCAGCAGCTTATCAGACAGCTCATTAACCTTATCCTACGAGCAGTACTTC.

V usage is TRBV9 and J usage is TRBJ2-7; D is uncertain. V lost 3 bases and J 0 bases, leaving 10 bases between the germline ends. Germline values: CDR1 SGDLS, CDR2 YYNGEE. The CDR3 spans 14 residues. CDR3 sequence reads: CASSGDTNSYEQYF. The CDR3 DNA reads as TGTGCCAGCAGCGGTGACACCAACTCCTACGAGCAGTACTTC.

The table lists this clone with a count of one. The chain uses TRBV18 and TRBJ1-1; the D gene is possibly TRBD1 (6 bases). Germline-derived CDR1 and CDR2 are KGHSH and LQKENI. The ends were cut back, 3 bases at V and 0 bases at J, with 11 bases in the middle. The CDR3 runs to 15 residues. The CDR3 reads CASSPWDNMNTEAFF. In DNA, the CDR3 is TGTGCCAGCTCACCGTGGGACAACATGAACACTGAAGCTTTCTTT.

The V call is TRBV27, the J call TRBJ2-1; tentatively, D is TRBD2 (5 bases). The CDR3 is 12 residues long. V lost 2 bases, J lost 10 bases, and 9 bases lay in between. Germline V gives CDR1 MNHEY, CDR2 SMNVEV (reference sequence). CDR3 residues: CASSLRGPEQFF. CDR3 DNA: TGTGCCAGCAGTTTAAGAGGGCCGGAGCAGTTCTTC.

A few counts support this clone. This rearrangement joins TRBV6-5 to TRBJ2-1, with D hard to call. The CDR3 is 15 amino acids. Deletions cut 2 bases from V and 5 bases from J, with 13 bases between. Germline CDR1 MNHEY, CDR2 SVGAGI. Written as DNA, the CDR3 is TGTGCCAGCAGTTACGCACTAATCGGCAACAATGAGCAGTTCTTC. As protein: CASSYALIGNNEQFF.

This chain joins TRBV6-4 and TRBJ1-1; the D gene is possibly TRBD1 (6 bases). Germline CDR1 is MRHNA and CDR2 is SNTAGT. Trimming pared 3 bases from V and 1 base from J, leaving 9 bases between. The CDR3 extends over 14 amino acids. The CDR3 sequence is CASSDGTPNTEAFF. CDR3 in DNA: TGTGCCAGCAGTGATGGGACACCGAACACTGAAGCTTTCTTT.